The present entry profiles one TCR beta chain with its context. The antigen remains undetermined. The data were obtained in a study of cytomegalovirus exposure and HLA in healthy donors. The germline V and J ends were trimmed by 3 bases and 0 bases, with 12 bases remaining between them. From germline, CDR1 is LNHDA and CDR2 SQIVND (reference sequence). The length of the CDR3 is 16 residues. Clones were sequenced by immunoSEQ multiplex PCR, and TCRdb holds only the in-frame ones, with some missing. The sample has 150,000 to 200,000 clones; around 87% are singletons. Study-level points and caveats: The classifier reportedly diagnosed cytomegalovirus status with high sensitivity and specificity. 164 TCR beta chains were listed as cytomegalovirus-associated. The TCR clusters that emerged in the first cohort tended, a later analysis found, to co-occur in the approximately 110 validation repertoires.

Sequencing input: PBMCs. This TCR was recovered from a woman aged 30 to 39 in good health and CMV-seronegative. The rearrangement uses TRBV19 and TRBJ1-3; D is unresolved. In nucleotides, the CDR3 is TGTGCCAGTAGTATGTGGGCCCGCCACTCTGGAAACACCATATATTTT. Residues: CASSMWARHSGNTIYF. Full variable domain (remainder filled in from reference TRBV19 and TRBJ1-3): DGGITQSPKYLFRKEGQNVTLSCEQNLNHDAMYWYRQDPGQGLRLIYYSQIVNDFQKGDIAEGYSVSREKKESFPLTVTSAQKNPTAFYLCASSMWARHSGNTIYFGEGSWLTVV.